This T cell receptor (beta chain) was found in a study of shared clonotypes between healthy human individuals. This clone turned up a few times. Its target is unknown. Sequencing used immunoSEQ multiplex PCR; TCRdb keeps in-frame clones, though not all of them. The sample has 2 million to 3 million clones, approximately 93% seen once. General observations from the study: Larger richness was generally estimated for naive than memory subsets.

The germline V gene has CDR1 LNHNV and CDR2 YYDKDF (reference sequence). Losses at the gene ends were 3 bases for V and 5 bases for J; bases not matched to a gene: 9. The CDR3 extends over 15 amino acids. The chain recombines TRBV15 with TRBJ1-2; 7 nucleotides match TRBD1. This clonotype originated in a man between 18 and 35 years old in good health. Some clones in this sample may be carry-over from other donors' samples. Sequencing was performed on naive CD4+ T cells from PBMCs. Specified subset: CD45RA+ positively selected. CDR3 in amino acids: CATSRDGQVRYGYTF. The CDR3 coding sequence is TGTGCCACCAGCAGGGATGGACAGGTCCGATATGGCTACACCTTC. The entire variable domain, with the rest obtained from reference TRBV15 and TRBJ1-2, is as follows: DAMVIQNPRYQVTQFGKPVTLSCSQTLNHNVMYWYQQKSSQAPKLLFHYYDKDFNNEADTPDNFQSRRPNTSFCFLDIRSPGLGDTAMYLCATSRDGQVRYGYTFGSGTRLTVV.